This T cell receptor beta chain is from a study of blood T cell repertoires in COVID-19 (dated by TCRdb to 2019 to 2021). Regarding the research as a whole: Collaborator samples came from the United States, Italy and Spain and covered acute and convalescent phases of COVID-19. The material from the prospective study consisted of cDNA or gDNA derived from T cells, B-cell-depleted T cells, or PBMCs. Deeply sampled blood TCRbeta repertoires from subjects exposed to, actively infected with, or recovered from COVID-19 were included in the dataset. The repertoires were released in a freely available public database intended as a resource for research on the immune response to SARS-CoV-2. Samples came from the ongoing ImmuneRACE study (first 160 participants) plus 1,254 subjects from 6 global collaborators. Sample metadata almost always included a de-identified subject ID, COVID-19 status, age in years and sex. Where HLA class I and class II types were available, the types were taken from metadata supplied by the sample provider, not from assay-based typing.

Study-wide conclusions, independent of this receptor: How much clinical and demographic metadata was included differed by source and by participant, and the metadata was provided uncurated.

The collaborating institutions used their own protocols to collect whole blood in K2EDTA tubes. For TCRbeta analysis, collaborators shipped samples as frozen whole blood, isolated PBMCs, or DNA extracted from either of those sample types. With respect to this clone: The antigen this receptor binds is unknown. No much larger clone is present one base from it, and per-base qualities are unavailable.

The immunoSEQ Assay, a bias-controlled multiplex PCR, was used to amplify TCRbeta CDR3 regions from genomic DNA. As for the authors' bioinformatics: The number of nucleated cells in each sample was estimated from the amplification of reference gene primers within the assay. To quantify the absolute abundance of each unique TCRbeta CDR3 rearrangement, sequence reads were collapsed and filtered. For each sample, productive Simpson clonality was calculated as the square root of Simpson's diversity index over productive rearrangements. TCRdb re-hosts the immuneACCESS table, in-frame sequences only. Its copies lack some clones; in the studies checked, an unresolved V gene accounts for under half of them, and the cause for the rest is not known. V, J and clone size were drawn from that table, and D and trimming were deduced from the DNA. Counted in this sample were tens of thousands of clones; around 86% of them appeared once. The top ten constitute more than 1.4% of the sample.

Based on the germline V gene (reference sequence), the CDR1 and CDR2 sequences are LGHDT and YNNKEL. V gives up 3 bases and J gives up 3 bases, and the segment between their germline ends measures 11 bases. The CDR3 contains 14 residues, cysteine and phenylalanine counted. The DNA shown is the 42-base CDR3, in frame from base 1. The origin of this receptor is a woman aged 55-70 years with acute or convalescent COVID-19. The source material was peripheral blood. The rearrangement combines TRBV3-1 (or the pseudogene TRBV3-2) with TRBJ1-1; no D segment can be confidently identified. The CDR3 reads CASSHEGRYTEAFF. The nucleotide sequence is TGTGCCAGCAGCCATGAGGGTCGTTACACTGAAGCTTTCTTT.